Reported below is one T cell receptor (beta chain). Its antigen is unknown. The data originate from a study of OX40 agonist ivuxolimab in advanced cancers. Study-wide context: The drug used for patients, ivuxolimab, was an agonistic anti-OX40 (CD134) antibody.

Baseline was the first blood sampling point, followed by cycle 4 day 1 and cycle 7 day 1. Repertoires were generated with immunoSEQ multiplex PCR, while TCRdb's copy carries only in-frame clones and drops some. The sample includes around 14,000 clones, over 65% seen only once; the top ten take 35% to 45%. V shed 9 bases, J shed 5 bases, and the junction held 11 bases outside the gene matches. The CDR3 is made up of 14 amino acids. CDR1 and CDR2 (germline): SNHLY, FYNNEI. Study conclusions and caveats: Clonal expansion by week 6 occurred in CD4+ and CD8+ blood T cells (at 0.1 to 3.0 mg/kg).

This specimen was CD4+ or CD8+ T cells sorted from blood, taken in a trial of the OX40 agonist ivuxolimab. The rearrangement links TRBV2 to TRBJ2-5; 8 positions agree with TRBD2. This sequence originates from an adult with an advanced solid tumor such as melanoma, head and neck, liver or kidney cancer. DNA of the CDR3: TGTGCCAGTTTAGGTGCGGGAGGTACGGAGACCCAGTACTTC. As protein: CASLGAGGTETQYF.